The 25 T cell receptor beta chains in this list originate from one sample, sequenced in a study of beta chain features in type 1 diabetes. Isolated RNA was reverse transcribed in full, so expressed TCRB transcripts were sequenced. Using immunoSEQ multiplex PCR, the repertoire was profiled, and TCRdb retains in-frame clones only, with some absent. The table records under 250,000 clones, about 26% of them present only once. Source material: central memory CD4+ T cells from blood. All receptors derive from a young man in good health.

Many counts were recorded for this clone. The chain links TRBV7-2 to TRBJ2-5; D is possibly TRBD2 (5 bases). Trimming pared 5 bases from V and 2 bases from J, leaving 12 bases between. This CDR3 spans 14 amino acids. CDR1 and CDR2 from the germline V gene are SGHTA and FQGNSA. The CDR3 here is CASSPGNPQETQYF. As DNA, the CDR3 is TGTGCCAGCAGCCCGGGGAACCCACAAGAGACCCAGTACTTC.

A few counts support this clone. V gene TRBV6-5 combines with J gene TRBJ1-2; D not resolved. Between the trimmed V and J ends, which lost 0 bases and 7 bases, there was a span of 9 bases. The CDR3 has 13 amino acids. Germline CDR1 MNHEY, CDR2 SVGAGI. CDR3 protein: CASSYSQNLGYTF. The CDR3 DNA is TGTGCCAGCAGTTACTCACAAAATCTTGGCTACACCTTC.

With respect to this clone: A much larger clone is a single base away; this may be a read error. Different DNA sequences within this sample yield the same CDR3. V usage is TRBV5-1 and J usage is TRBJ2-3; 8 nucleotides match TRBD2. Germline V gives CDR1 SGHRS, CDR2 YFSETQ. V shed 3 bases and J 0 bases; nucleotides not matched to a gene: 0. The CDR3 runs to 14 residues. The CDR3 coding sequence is TGCGCCAGCAGCTCTAGCGGGAGCACAGATACGCAGTATTTT. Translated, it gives CASSSSGSTDTQYF. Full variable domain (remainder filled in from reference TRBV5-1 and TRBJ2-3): KAGVTQTPRYLIKTRGQQVTLSCSPISGHRSVSWYQQTPGQGLQFLFEYFSETQRNKGNFPGRFSGRQFSNSRSEMNVSTLELGDSALYLCASSSSGSTDTQYFGPGTRLTVL.

CDR3 DNA sequence: TGTGCCAGCAGCCAGAAAATTGGAAACACCATATATTTT. It yields the protein CASSQKIGNTIYF. The rearrangement joins TRBV14 to TRBJ1-3, with D unclear. Per the germline V gene, CDR1 is SGHDN and CDR2 is FVKESK. The CDR3 loop spans 13 amino acids. The germline V and J ends were trimmed by 3 bases and 3 bases, with 6 bases remaining between them.

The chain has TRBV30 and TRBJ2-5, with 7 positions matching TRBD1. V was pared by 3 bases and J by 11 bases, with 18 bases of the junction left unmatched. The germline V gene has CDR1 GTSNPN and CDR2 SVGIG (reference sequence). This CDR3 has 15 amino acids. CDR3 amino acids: CAWRSPQGTSMEQYF. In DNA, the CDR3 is TGTGCCTGGAGATCACCACAGGGGACATCGATGGAGCAGTACTTC.

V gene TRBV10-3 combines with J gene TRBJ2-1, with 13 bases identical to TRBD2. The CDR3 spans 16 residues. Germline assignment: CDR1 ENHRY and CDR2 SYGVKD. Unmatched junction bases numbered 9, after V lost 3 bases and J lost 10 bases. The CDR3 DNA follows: TGTGCCATCAGTGACCCGACTAGCGGGAGGACATGGGAGCAGTTCTTC. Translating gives CAISDPTSGRTWEQFF.

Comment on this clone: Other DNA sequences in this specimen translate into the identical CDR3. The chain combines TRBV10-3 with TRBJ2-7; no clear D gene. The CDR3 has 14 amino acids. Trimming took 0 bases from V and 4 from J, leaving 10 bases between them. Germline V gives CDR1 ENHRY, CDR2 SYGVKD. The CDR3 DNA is TGTGCCATCAGTGAGTCTGATAGCAGATACGAGCAGTACTTC. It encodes CAISESDSRYEQYF.

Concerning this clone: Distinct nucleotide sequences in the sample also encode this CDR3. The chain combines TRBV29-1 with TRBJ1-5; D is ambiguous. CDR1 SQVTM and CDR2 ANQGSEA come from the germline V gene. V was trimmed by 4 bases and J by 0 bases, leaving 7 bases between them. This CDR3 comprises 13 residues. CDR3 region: CSVAENSNQPQHF. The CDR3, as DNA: TGCAGCGTTGCAGAGAATAGCAATCAGCCCCAGCATTTT.

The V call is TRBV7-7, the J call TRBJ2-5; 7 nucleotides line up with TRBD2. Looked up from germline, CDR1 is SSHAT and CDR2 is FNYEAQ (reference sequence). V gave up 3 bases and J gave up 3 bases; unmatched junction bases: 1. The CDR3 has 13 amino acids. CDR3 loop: CASSFSGEETQYF. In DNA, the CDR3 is TGTGCCAGCAGCTTCAGCGGGGAAGAGACCCAGTACTTC.

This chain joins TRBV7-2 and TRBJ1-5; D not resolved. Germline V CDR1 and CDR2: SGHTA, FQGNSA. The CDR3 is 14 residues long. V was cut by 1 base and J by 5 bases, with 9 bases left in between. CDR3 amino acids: CASSLVPADQPQHF. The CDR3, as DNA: TGTGCCAGCAGCTTAGTTCCGGCAGATCAGCCCCAGCATTTT.

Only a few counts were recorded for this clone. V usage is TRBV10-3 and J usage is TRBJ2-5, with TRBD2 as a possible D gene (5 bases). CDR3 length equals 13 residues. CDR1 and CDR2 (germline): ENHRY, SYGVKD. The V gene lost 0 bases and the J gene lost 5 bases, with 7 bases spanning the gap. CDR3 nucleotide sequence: TGTGCCATCAGTGAGTCGACTATTGAGACCCAGTACTTC. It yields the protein CAISESTIETQYF.

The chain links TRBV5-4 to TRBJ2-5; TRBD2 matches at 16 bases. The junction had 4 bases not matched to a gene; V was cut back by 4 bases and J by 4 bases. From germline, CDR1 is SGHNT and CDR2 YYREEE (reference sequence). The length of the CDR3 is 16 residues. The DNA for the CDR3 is TGTGCCAGCAGCCCGGGACTAGCGGGAGGGCCAGAGACCCAGTACTTC. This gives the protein CASSPGLAGGPETQYF. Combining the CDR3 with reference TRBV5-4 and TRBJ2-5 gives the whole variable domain ETGVTQSPTHLIKTRGQQVTLRCSSQSGHNTVSWYQQALGQGPQFIFQYYREEENGRGNFPPRFSGLQFPNYSSELNVNALELDDSALYLCASSPGLAGGPETQYFGPGTRLLVL.

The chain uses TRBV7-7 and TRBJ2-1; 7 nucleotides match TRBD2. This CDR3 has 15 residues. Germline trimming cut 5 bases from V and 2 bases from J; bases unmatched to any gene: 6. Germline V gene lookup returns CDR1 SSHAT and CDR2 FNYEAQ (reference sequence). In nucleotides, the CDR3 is TGTGCCAGCAGCCTTCAAGCGGGGCCCTACAATGAGCAGTTCTTC. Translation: CASSLQAGPYNEQFF.

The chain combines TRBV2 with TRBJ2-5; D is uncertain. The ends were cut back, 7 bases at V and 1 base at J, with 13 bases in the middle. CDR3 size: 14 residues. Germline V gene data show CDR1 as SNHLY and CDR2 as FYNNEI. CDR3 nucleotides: TGTGCCAGCACCCGAATAGGCATCCAAGAGACCCAGTACTTC. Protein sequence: CASTRIGIQETQYF.

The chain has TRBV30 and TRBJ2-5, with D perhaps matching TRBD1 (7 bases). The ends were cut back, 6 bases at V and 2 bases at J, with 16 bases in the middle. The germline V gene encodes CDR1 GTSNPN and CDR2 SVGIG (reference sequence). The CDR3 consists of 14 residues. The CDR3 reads CACHTRDSQETQYF. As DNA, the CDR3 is TGTGCCTGCCACACGCGGGACAGTCAAGAGACCCAGTACTTC.

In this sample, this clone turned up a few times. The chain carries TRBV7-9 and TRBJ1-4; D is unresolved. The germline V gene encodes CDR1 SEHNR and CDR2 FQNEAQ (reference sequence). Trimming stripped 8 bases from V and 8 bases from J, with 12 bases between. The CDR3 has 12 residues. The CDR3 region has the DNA TGTGCCAGCGGCGCCTTGGGGGAAAAACTGTTTTTT. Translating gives CASGALGEKLFF.

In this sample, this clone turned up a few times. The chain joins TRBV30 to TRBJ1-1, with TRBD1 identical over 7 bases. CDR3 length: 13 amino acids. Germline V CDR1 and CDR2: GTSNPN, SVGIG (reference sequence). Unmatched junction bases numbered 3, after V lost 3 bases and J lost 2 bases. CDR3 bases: TGTGCCTGGAGGGGACAGCCTAACACTGAAGCTTTCTTT. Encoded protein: CAWRGQPNTEAFF. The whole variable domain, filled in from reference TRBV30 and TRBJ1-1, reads SQTIHQWPATLVQPVGSPLSLECTVEGTSNPNLYWYRQAAGRGLQLLFYSVGIGQISSEVPQNLSASRPQDRQFILSSKKLLLSDSGFYLCAWRGQPNTEAFFGQGTRLTVV.

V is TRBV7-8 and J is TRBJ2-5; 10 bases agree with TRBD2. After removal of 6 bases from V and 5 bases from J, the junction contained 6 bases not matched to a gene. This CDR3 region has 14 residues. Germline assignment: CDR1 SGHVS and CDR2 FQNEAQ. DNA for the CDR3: TGTGCCAGCAGGCGGAGCGGGAGGGCGGAGACCCAGTACTTC. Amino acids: CASRRSGRAETQYF.

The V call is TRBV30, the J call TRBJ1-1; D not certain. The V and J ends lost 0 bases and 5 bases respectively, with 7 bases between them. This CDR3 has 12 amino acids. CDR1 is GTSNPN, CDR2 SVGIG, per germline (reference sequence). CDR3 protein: CAWSVAQTEAFF. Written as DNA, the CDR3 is TGTGCCTGGAGTGTAGCTCAAACTGAAGCTTTCTTT. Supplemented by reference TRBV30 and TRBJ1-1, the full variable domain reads SQTIHQWPATLVQPVGSPLSLECTVEGTSNPNLYWYRQAAGRGLQLLFYSVGIGQISSEVPQNLSASRPQDRQFILSSKKLLLSDSGFYLCAWSVAQTEAFFGQGTRLTVV.

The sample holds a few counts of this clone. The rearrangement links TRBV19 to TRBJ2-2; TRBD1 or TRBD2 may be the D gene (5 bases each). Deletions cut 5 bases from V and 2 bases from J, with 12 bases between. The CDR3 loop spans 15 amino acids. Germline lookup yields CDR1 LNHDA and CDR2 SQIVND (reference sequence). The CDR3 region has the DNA TGTGCCAGTAGTCCCGGGACCACTAACACCGGGGAGCTGTTTTTT. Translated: CASSPGTTNTGELFF.

Here the CDR3 reads CASRDERYTEAFF. DNA of the CDR3: TGTGCCTCGCGGGACGAGAGATACACTGAAGCTTTCTTT. The V gene is TRBV30, the J gene TRBJ1-1; D is perhaps TRBD1 (5 bases). The germline V gene has CDR1 GTSNPN and CDR2 SVGIG (reference sequence). Trimming removed 7 bases from V and 3 bases from J, with 15 bases in between. This CDR3 comprises 13 residues.

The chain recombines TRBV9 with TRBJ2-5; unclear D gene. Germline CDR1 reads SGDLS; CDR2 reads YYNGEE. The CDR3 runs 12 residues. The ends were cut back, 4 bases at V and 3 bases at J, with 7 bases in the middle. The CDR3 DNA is TGTGCCAGCAGCCCCCGAGAAGAGACCCAGTACTTC. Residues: CASSPREETQYF.

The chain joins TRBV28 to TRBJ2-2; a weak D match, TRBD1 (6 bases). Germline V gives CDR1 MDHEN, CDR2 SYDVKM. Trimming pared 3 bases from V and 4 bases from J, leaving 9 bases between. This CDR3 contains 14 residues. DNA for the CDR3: TGTGCCAGCAGTTTGGGGACAACCACCGGGGAGCTGTTTTTT. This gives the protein CASSLGTTTGELFF. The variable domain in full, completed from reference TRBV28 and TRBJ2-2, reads DVKVTQSSRYLVKRTGEKVFLECVQDMDHENMFWYRQDPGLGLRLIYFSYDVKMKEKGDIPEGYSVSREKKERFSLILESASTNQTSMYLCASSLGTTTGELFFGEGSRLTVL.

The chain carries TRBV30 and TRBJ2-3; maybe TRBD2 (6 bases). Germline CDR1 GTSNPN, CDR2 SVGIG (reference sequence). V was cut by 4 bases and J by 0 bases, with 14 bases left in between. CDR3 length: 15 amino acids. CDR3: CAWTVPGVSTDTQYF. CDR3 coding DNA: TGTGCCTGGACGGTACCGGGGGTGAGCACAGATACGCAGTATTTT.

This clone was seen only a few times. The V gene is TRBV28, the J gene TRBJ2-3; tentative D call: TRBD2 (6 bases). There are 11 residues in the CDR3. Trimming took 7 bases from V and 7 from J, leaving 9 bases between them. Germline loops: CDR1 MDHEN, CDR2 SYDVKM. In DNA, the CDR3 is TGTGCCAGCACAGGCGGGAATACGCAGTATTTT. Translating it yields CASTGGNTQYF.